This T cell receptor (beta chain) was observed in a study of spatial heterogeneity in lung cancer. The time point denotes: sample taken at primary tumor resection. TCRdb reanalysed the 5' RACE reads using MiXCR and keeps one entry per CDR3 protein. The sample includes 20,000 to 25,000 distinct CDR3 sequences, roughly 10% of them seen just once. At least ten counts were recorded for this clonotype. The antigen is not known. The CDR3 runs to 14 residues. Germline V gene sequence: CDR1 SGHTA, CDR2 FQGNSA. Trimming took 2 bases from V and 11 from J; bases not matched to a gene: 12. General study points: Expanded alpha and beta TCR counts within tumors tracked tumor mutation counts.

The chain recombines TRBV7-2 with TRBJ2-7; TRBD1 matches at 7 bases. This receptor was obtained from a male donor with early-stage non-small cell lung cancer. Sequencing was performed on lung tumor tissue, taken at surgery. DNA of the CDR3: TGTGCCAGCAGCTTAAGCTCAGACGACAGGGCAAAGTACTTC. Translation gives CASSLSSDDRAKYF. Supplemented by reference TRBV7-2 and TRBJ2-7, the full variable domain reads GAGVSQSPSNKVTEKGKDVELRCDPISGHTALYWYRQSLGQGLEFLIYFQGNSAPDKSGLPSDRFSAERTGGSVSTLTIQRTQQEDSAVYLCASSLSSDDRAKYFGPGTRLTVT.